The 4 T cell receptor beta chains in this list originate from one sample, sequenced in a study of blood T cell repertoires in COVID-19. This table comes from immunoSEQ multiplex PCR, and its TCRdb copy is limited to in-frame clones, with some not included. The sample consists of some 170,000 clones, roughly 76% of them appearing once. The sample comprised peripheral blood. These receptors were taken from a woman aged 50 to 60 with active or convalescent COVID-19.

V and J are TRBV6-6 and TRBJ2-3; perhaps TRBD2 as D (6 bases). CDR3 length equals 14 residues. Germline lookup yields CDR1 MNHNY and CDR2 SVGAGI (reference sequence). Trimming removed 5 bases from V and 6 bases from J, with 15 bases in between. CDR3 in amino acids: CASSARGTGDTQYF. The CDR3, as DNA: TGTGCCAGCAGTGCGCGGGGAACGGGGGATACGCAGTATTTT.

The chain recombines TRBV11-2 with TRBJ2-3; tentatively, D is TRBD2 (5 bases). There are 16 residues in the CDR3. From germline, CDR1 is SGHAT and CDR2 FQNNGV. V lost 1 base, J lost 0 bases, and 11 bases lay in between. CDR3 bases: TGTGCCAGCAGCTTAGTCGGACTCTCTAGCACAGATACGCAGTATTTT. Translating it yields CASSLVGLSSTDTQYF. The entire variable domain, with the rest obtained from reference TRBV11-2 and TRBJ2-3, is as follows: EAGVAQSPRYKIIEKRQSVAFWCNPISGHATLYWYQQILGQGPKLLIQFQNNGVVDDSQLPKDRFSAERLKGVDSTLKIQPAKLEDSAVYLCASSLVGLSSTDTQYFGPGTRLTVL.

CDR3 residues: CASSTPGSNSPLHF. In nucleotides, the CDR3 is TGTGCCAGCAGTACTCCGGGATCGAATTCACCCCTCCACTTT. The V gene is TRBV28, the J gene TRBJ1-6; D gene unclear. Germline CDR1 is MDHEN and CDR2 is SYDVKM. Trimming shortened V by 5 bases and J by 7 bases, and 12 bases separated the two germline ends. There are 14 residues in the CDR3.

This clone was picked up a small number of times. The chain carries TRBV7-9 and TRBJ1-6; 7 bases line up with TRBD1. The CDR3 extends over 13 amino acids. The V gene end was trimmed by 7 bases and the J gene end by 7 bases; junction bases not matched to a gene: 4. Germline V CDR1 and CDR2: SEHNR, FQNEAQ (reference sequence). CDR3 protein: CASTRGGNSPLHF. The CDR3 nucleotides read TGTGCCAGCACCAGGGGGGGGAATTCACCCCTCCACTTT.